This entry concerns a single T cell receptor beta chain. Antigen specificity is unknown. This entry belongs to a study of cytomegalovirus exposure and HLA in healthy donors. As for the study in general: A prior study identified just under 120 million unique TCR beta sequences from about 180 million T cells. Study-wide findings and caveats: Rarity characterized most TCR sequences, yet some public TCRs appeared in many donors. Available immune exposure information was restricted to CMV serostatus only.

There are 15 residues in the CDR3. The germline V gene encodes CDR1 MNHEY and CDR2 SVGAGI. The V segment lost 6 bases and the J segment 0 bases; nucleotides outside the gene matches: 6. PCR primers comprised 60 Vbeta and 13 Jbeta primers. Measured with immunoSEQ multiplex PCR; TCRdb has only the in-frame clones, and not every one. The sample lists 80,000 to 130,000 clones, 65% to 80% seen once, with 3.5% to 4% in the top ten. The sample was PBMCs. The chain has TRBV6-5 and TRBJ2-7, with TRBD1 matching 9 bases. This sequence originates from a woman aged 50 to 60 in good health and CMV-seropositive. Here the CDR3 DNA reads TGTGCCAGCAGCACCGGGACAGGGAGCTCCTACGAGCAGTACTTC. This sequence encodes CASSTGTGSSYEQYF.